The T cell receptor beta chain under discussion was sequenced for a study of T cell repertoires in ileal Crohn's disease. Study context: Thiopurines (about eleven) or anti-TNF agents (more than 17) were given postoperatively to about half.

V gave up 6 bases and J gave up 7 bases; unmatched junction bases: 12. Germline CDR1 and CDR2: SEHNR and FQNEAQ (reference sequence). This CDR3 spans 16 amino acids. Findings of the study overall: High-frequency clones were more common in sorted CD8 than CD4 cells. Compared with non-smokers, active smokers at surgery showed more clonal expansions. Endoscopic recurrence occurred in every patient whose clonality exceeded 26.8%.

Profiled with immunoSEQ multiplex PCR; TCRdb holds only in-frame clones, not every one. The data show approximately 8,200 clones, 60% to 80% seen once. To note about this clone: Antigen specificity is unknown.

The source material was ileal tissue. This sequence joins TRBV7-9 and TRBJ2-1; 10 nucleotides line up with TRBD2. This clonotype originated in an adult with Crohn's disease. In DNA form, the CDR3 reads TGTGCCAGCAGTCTCCTAGCGGGGGCCCTATGGAATGAGCAGTTCTTC. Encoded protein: CASSLLAGALWNEQFF.